Given below is one T cell receptor (beta chain) in context. This clone was seen a few times. The target of this receptor is not known. Qualities for individual bases were not recorded, and no much larger clone is one base off. Other DNA sequences of this sample code for an identical CDR3. Relative to germline, V is 2 bases shorter and J is 4 bases shorter, with 9 bases between their ends. The germline V gene encodes CDR1 MNHNS and CDR2 SASEGT. Measured from the cysteine to the phenylalanine, the CDR3 is 14 residues long. Only the CDR3 DNA is retained, 42 bases long and in frame from the first base. These data come from a study of T cells in tumors after PD-1 blockade (dated by TCRdb to between 2018 and 2020). Regarding the research as a whole: Patients with prior checkpoint blockade, systemic immunosuppressant use, or recent radiotherapy or other anti-cancer therapy within 4 weeks were excluded. Treatment consisted of either cemiplimab 350 mg every 2 weeks or pembrolizumab 200 mg every 3 weeks. Ongoing daily vismodegib 150 mg was also given to a subset of patients during anti-PD-1 treatment. Paired single-cell RNA and TCR sequencing was done in the study on site-matched tumors from patients with BCC or SCC, both before and after anti-PD-1 therapy. RECIST version 1.1 was used to assess clinical response. On average, tumor samples had roughly 27,000 TCR templates (range roughly 554-99,264) and around 6,400 unique clonotypes, 15 to 20-fold deeper than single-cell TCR sequencing.

The immunoSEQ platform was used to carry out deep TCRbeta sequencing. Concerning the study's data processing: Only productive rearrangements were exported from the immunoSEQ Analyzer for further analysis. Clones with significant expansion or contraction between timepoints were called with a two-sided binomial test at Bonferroni-corrected P below 0.01. T cell phenotypes were assigned to bulk TCRbeta clonotypes by matching the clonotypes to single-cell RNA+TCR-seq clones with the same TCRbeta sequence. Tumor enrichment of a clone was calculated by dividing the clone's tumor frequency by the clone's PBMC frequency, both taken from bulk TCR sequencing. TCRs were sorted with GLIPH into specificity groups, meaning clusters of distinct TCRs that share CDR3 motifs and likely recognize common antigens. Entries here come from immuneACCESS through TCRdb and include only in-frame sequences with V and J called. Some clones fail to appear in such tables; in the studies checked, an unresolved V gene covers under half of the shortfall, and the cause of the remainder is unknown. The DNA gave D and trimming, while V, J and clone size come from that table. For this sample there are roughly 8,000 clones; approximately 70% appear just once. The leading ten clones occupy more than 3.5% of the sample.

The meaning of the sample's time point label: after anti-PD-1 therapy. Before and after PD-1 blockade, tumor biopsies came from the same primary tumor, making the samples site-matched. For bulk TCRbeta sequencing, genomic DNA was extracted from tumor biopsies or peripheral blood, and input amounts ranged from about 616 ng to 6,500 ng. Bulk TCRbeta sequencing was performed on remaining biopsy material to increase sensitivity for rare clonotypes compared with single-cell TCR sequencing. Every patient had histologically proven advanced or metastatic basal or squamous cell carcinoma and was a poor candidate for surgical resection. The basal cell carcinoma cohort was made up of about 10 patients, and bulk tumor TCR sequencing was performed for 7 or 8 of these patients. Fresh biopsies came from the site of the primary tumor, and part of the tissue was kept in RNAlater for exome and bulk TCR sequencing.

Overall study results and their limits: The source of novel T cell clones was not identified and could include lymphoid organs or rare unexpanded clones within the tumor or its periphery. Around two fifths of tumor TCR clonotypes were detected in blood, and some novel exhausted tumor clones were observed in pre-treatment blood, which was taken as suggesting peripheral recruitment. Exhausted CD8+ clones expanded after therapy were found to be mostly novel clonotypes undetected pre-treatment, suggesting clonal replacement rather than reinvigoration of pre-existing clones. Comparisons between pre- and post-treatment samples were the only ones where clonal replacement appeared, with none seen between two pre-treatment samples, a pattern that argues against artifacts from biopsy timing or location.

This chain joins TRBV6-1 to TRBJ1-5; 5 matching bases give a weak D call of TRBD1. Specimen: tumor tissue, collected after anti-PD-1 treatment. The sequence derives from a human donor with basal cell carcinoma. The DNA is TGTGCCAGCAGTGAACCAGGGAGGAATCAGCCCCAGCATTTT. It translates to CASSEPGRNQPQHF.